The 30 T cell receptor beta chains given below trace back to one sample, sequenced in a study of OX40 agonist ivuxolimab in advanced cancers. This table comes from immunoSEQ multiplex PCR, and its TCRdb copy is limited to in-frame clones, with some not included. The repertoire holds just over 95,000 clones, 70% to 85% seen once, with about 4.1% in the top ten. Sequenced here: CD4+ or CD8+ T cells sorted from blood, sampled in a trial of the OX40 agonist ivuxolimab. These receptors were taken from an adult with an advanced solid tumor such as melanoma, head and neck, liver or kidney cancer.

The chain has TRBV30 and TRBJ2-7; the match to TRBD2 covers 10 bases. This CDR3 region has 16 residues. Trimming at V came to 7 bases and at J to 9 bases, leaving 21 bases not matched to a gene. The germline V gene has CDR1 GTSNPN and CDR2 SVGIG (reference sequence). As DNA, the CDR3 is TGTGCCTATGGGCAGAATCCTAGCGGGAGCGTTCGAGCGCAGTACTTC. Translating gives CAYGQNPSGSVRAQYF. The complete variable domain, with remaining parts taken from reference TRBV30 and TRBJ2-7, reads SQTIHQWPATLVQPVGSPLSLECTVEGTSNPNLYWYRQAAGRGLQLLFYSVGIGQISSEVPQNLSASRPQDRQFILSSKKLLLSDSGFYLCAYGQNPSGSVRAQYFGPGTRLTVT.

This chain links TRBV5-4 with TRBJ2-2; D not resolved. CDR3 length equals 14 residues. Per germline, CDR1 SGHNT and CDR2 YYREEE (reference sequence). V lost 0 bases, J lost 6 bases, and 9 bases lay in between. The CDR3 here is CASSLGTGAGELFF. The DNA for the CDR3 is TGTGCCAGCAGCTTGGGTACGGGCGCCGGGGAGCTGTTTTTT.

J is TRBJ1-2 and V is TRBV18, with D unresolved. In germline, CDR1 is KGHSH, CDR2 LQKENI. V was cut by 6 bases and J by 10 bases, with 21 bases left in between. The CDR3 consists of 14 residues. The CDR3 DNA is TGTGCCAGCTCTTCTGATATTCTCGACTCTGTCTACACCTTC. The encoded protein is CASSSDILDSVYTF. Full variable domain (missing parts from reference TRBV18 and TRBJ1-2): NAGVMQNPRHLVRRRGQEARLRCSPMKGHSHVYWYRQLPEEGLKFMVYLQKENIIDESGMPKERFSAEFPKEGPSILRIQQVVRGDSAAYFCASSSDILDSVYTFGSGTRLTVV.

The J gene is TRBJ2-7, the V gene TRBV6-7; D is unresolved. TRBV6-7 is an open reading frame whose function is uncertain. Trimming took off 0 bases at V and 3 bases at J, with 21 bases between the two ends. CDR3 size: 18 residues. CDR3 sequence: CASSYSAVRARLGYEQYF. The CDR3 nucleotides read TGTGCCAGCAGTTACTCGGCGGTTCGAGCCCGTCTAGGCTACGAGCAGTACTTC.

The rearrangement joins TRBV19 to TRBJ2-1; TRBD2 agrees at 7 bases. Germline V gene sequence: CDR1 LNHDA, CDR2 SQIVND (reference sequence). The length of the CDR3 is 13 residues. Trimming took 3 bases from V and 9 from J; bases not matched to a gene: 5. This CDR3 reads CASSITASGEQFF. The CDR3 bases are TGTGCCAGTAGTATTACGGCTAGCGGTGAGCAGTTCTTC.

This chain joins TRBV27 and TRBJ2-5, with 7 bases fitting TRBD1. This CDR3 has 13 amino acids. Unmatched junction bases numbered 2, after V lost 6 bases and J lost 1 base. Germline values: CDR1 MNHEY, CDR2 SMNVEV (reference sequence). The DNA of the CDR3 is TGTGCCAGCAGACAGGGGAGCCAAGAGACCCAGTACTTC. This encodes CASRQGSQETQYF.

The chain couples TRBV28 to TRBJ2-5; 10 bases match TRBD2. CDR1 MDHEN and CDR2 SYDVKM come from the germline V gene. The CDR3 runs to 17 residues. The V and J ends lost 8 bases and 2 bases, in that order; junction bases with no gene match: 14. CDR3 coding DNA: TGTGCCAGCTCCCCGGGAGGTCTAGCGGGAGAACAAGAGACCCAGTACTTC. As protein: CASSPGGLAGEQETQYF. The entire variable domain, with the rest obtained from reference TRBV28 and TRBJ2-5, is as follows: DVKVTQSSRYLVKRTGEKVFLECVQDMDHENMFWYRQDPGLGLRLIYFSYDVKMKEKGDIPEGYSVSREKKERFSLILESASTNQTSMYLCASSPGGLAGEQETQYFGPGTRLLVL.

The chain uses TRBV5-1 and TRBJ1-5, with unresolved D. V was cut by 0 bases and J by 3 bases, with 10 bases left in between. This CDR3 contains 15 residues. The germline CDR1 and CDR2 sequences are SGHRS and YFSETQ. The CDR3 loop reads CASSLGETVNQPQHF. Here the CDR3 DNA reads TGCGCCAGCAGCTTGGGGGAGACCGTCAATCAGCCCCAGCATTTT.

This chain's CDR3 is CASRSDSQETQYF. The CDR3 DNA is TGTGCCAGCAGGTCGGACAGCCAAGAGACCCAGTACTTC. The chain uses TRBV28 and TRBJ2-5; the D gene is possibly TRBD1 (6 bases). Germline V gene data show CDR1 as MDHEN and CDR2 as SYDVKM. The CDR3 runs 13 residues. Trimming removed 6 bases from V and 1 base from J, with 9 bases in between.

The chain is built from TRBV14 and TRBJ2-5, with 10 bases matching TRBD2. This CDR3 region has 16 residues. The trim removed 3 bases at V and 2 bases at J, leaving 6 bases unmatched. The germline V gene encodes CDR1 SGHDN and CDR2 FVKESK. The CDR3: CASSQGGLAVQETQYF. In DNA form, the CDR3 reads TGTGCCAGCAGCCAGGGCGGACTAGCGGTTCAAGAGACCCAGTACTTC.

The J gene is TRBJ1-5, the V gene TRBV11-2; D is unclear. This CDR3 has 15 amino acids. The germline V and J ends were trimmed by 6 bases and 2 bases, with 14 bases remaining between them. Per germline, CDR1 SGHAT and CDR2 FQNNGV. The CDR3 nucleotides are TGTGCCAGCAGTCTCGGGGAGTCCGGCAATCAGCCCCAGCATTTT. Translation gives CASSLGESGNQPQHF. Complete variable domain (other parts from reference TRBV11-2 and TRBJ1-5): EAGVAQSPRYKIIEKRQSVAFWCNPISGHATLYWYQQILGQGPKLLIQFQNNGVVDDSQLPKDRFSAERLKGVDSTLKIQPAKLEDSAVYLCASSLGESGNQPQHFGDGTRLSIL.

The V gene is TRBV30, the J gene TRBJ2-3; 9 nucleotides agree with TRBD1. The CDR3 is 12 residues long. Germline trimming cut 7 bases from V and 8 bases from J; bases unmatched to any gene: 7. Germline V gene data show CDR1 as GTSNPN and CDR2 as SVGIG (reference sequence). The CDR3 coding sequence is TGTGCCTTCGGGACAGGGAAAGGTACGCAGTATTTT. The encoded protein is CAFGTGKGTQYF. Drawing the rest from reference TRBV30 and TRBJ2-3, the complete variable domain is SQTIHQWPATLVQPVGSPLSLECTVEGTSNPNLYWYRQAAGRGLQLLFYSVGIGQISSEVPQNLSASRPQDRQFILSSKKLLLSDSGFYLCAFGTGKGTQYFGPGTRLTVL.

The genes are TRBV7-2 and TRBJ2-5, with D possibly TRBD2 on 6 matching bases. CDR3 length: 13 amino acids. Per germline, CDR1 SGHTA and CDR2 FQGNSA. The V end was cut by 5 bases, the J end by 3 bases, with 10 bases between. CDR3 nucleotide sequence: TGTGCCAGCAGCCGCGGGATCGAAGAGACCCAGTACTTC. This translates into CASSRGIEETQYF.

This clone was counted only a few times. The genes are TRBV6-6 and TRBJ2-3; D remains ambiguous. The CDR3 runs to 13 residues. Per germline, CDR1 MNHNY and CDR2 SVGAGI (reference sequence). The V gene lost 2 bases and the J gene lost 2 bases, with 5 bases spanning the gap. This CDR3 reads CASSYQDTDTQYF. CDR3 nucleotide sequence: TGTGCCAGCAGTTACCAGGACACAGATACGCAGTATTTT.

V usage is TRBV29-1 and J usage is TRBJ2-2; 7 bases agree with TRBD1. This CDR3 has 15 amino acids. The V gene's germline CDR1 is SQVTM and CDR2 ANQGSEA. V gave up 1 base and J gave up 4 bases; unmatched junction bases: 6. This chain's CDR3 is CSVEGRRGRTGELFF. CDR3 nucleotide sequence: TGCAGCGTTGAAGGACGTAGGGGGCGCACCGGGGAGCTGTTTTTT.

The rearrangement uses TRBV6-1 and TRBJ2-5, with D hard to call. CDR3 length: 13 residues. Germline V gene lookup returns CDR1 MNHNS and CDR2 SASEGT. With 3 bases removed from V and 11 bases from J, the gap between germline ends came to 16 bases. CDR3: CASSEVGPTPQYF. DNA for the CDR3: TGTGCCAGCAGTGAGGTAGGCCCCACGCCGCAGTACTTC.

The V gene is TRBV2, the J gene TRBJ1-2; the D is unclear. Trimming took off 0 bases at V and 6 bases at J, with 14 bases between the two ends. The CDR3 totals 15 residues. Germline V gives CDR1 SNHLY, CDR2 FYNNEI. The CDR3 loop is CASSEARSTLDGYTF. CDR3 in DNA: TGTGCCAGCAGTGAAGCGAGGTCGACATTAGATGGCTACACCTTC.

About this clone itself: Since the CDR3 does not end with the conserved phenylalanine or tryptophan, this likely comes from a read error. No DNA is shown, since the ends of the CDR3 on it are uncertain; the CDR3 is the one TCRdb lists. The J gene is TRBJ2-3, the V gene TRBV6-6; the table's D call, TRBD2, has no DNA check behind it. The CDR3 contains 15 residues when both ends are counted. Germline CDR1 MNHNY, CDR2 SVGAGI (reference sequence). The CDR3 spells CASSSSGLAGGRDPL.

The V call is TRBV30, the J call TRBJ2-1; D remains ambiguous. The germline V gene encodes CDR1 GTSNPN and CDR2 SVGIG (reference sequence). Deletions cut 3 bases from V and 3 bases from J, with 15 bases between. The CDR3 extends over 15 amino acids. The CDR3 nucleotides are TGTGCCTGGAGGACTCAGGCCAGATACTACAATGAGCAGTTCTTC. Protein sequence: CAWRTQARYYNEQFF.

This clone was recorded only once. The chain combines TRBV13 with TRBJ2-3; 14 nucleotides agree with TRBD2. The CDR3 spans 16 residues. J was trimmed by 4 bases and V by 5 bases; bases with no gene match: 5. Per the germline V gene, CDR1 is PRHDT and CDR2 is FYEKMQ (reference sequence). In DNA, the CDR3 is TGTGCCAGCAGCCCCGGACTAGCGGGAGGACCAGATACGCAGTATTTT. Protein product: CASSPGLAGGPDTQYF.

This clone was detected a few times. The gene calls are TRBV2 and TRBJ2-2, with TRBD1 matching 9 bases. From germline, CDR1 is SNHLY and CDR2 FYNNEI. CDR3 length: 14 amino acids. The V gene end was trimmed by 7 bases and the J gene end by 5 bases; junction bases not matched to a gene: 5. CDR3 region: CASKETGGTGELFF. The CDR3 coding sequence is TGTGCCAGCAAGGAGACAGGGGGAACCGGGGAGCTGTTTTTT.

The chain is built from TRBV28 and TRBJ2-1; 8 bases fit TRBD1. J lost 12 bases, V lost 5 bases, and 6 bases had no gene match. The CDR3 consists of 12 residues. From germline, CDR1 is MDHEN and CDR2 SYDVKM. CDR3 in DNA: TGTGCCAGCAGTACCCCCGGGACAGGGCAGTTCTTC. It yields the protein CASSTPGTGQFF.

The V call is TRBV6-5, the J call TRBJ1-2; D uncertain. The CDR3 totals 14 residues. V lost 4 bases and J 7 bases, leaving 16 bases between the germline ends. Germline loops: CDR1 MNHEY, CDR2 SVGAGI. CDR3 loop: CASSFNLGVGGYTF. CDR3 DNA: TGTGCCAGCAGTTTTAATCTCGGGGTTGGTGGCTACACCTTC.

This chain uses TRBV4-1 with TRBJ2-5; 12 positions match TRBD2. The germline gives CDR1 MGHRA, CDR2 YSYEKL. The CDR3 is 14 residues long. Trimming removed 4 bases from V and 9 bases from J; junction bases left unmatched: 6. CDR3 in amino acids: CASSPSPSGRAQYF. In DNA, the CDR3 is TGCGCCAGCAGCCCATCTCCTAGCGGGAGGGCCCAGTACTTC.

The chain carries TRBV11-2 and TRBJ2-1; 10 bases are shared with TRBD2. V dropped 5 bases and J dropped 0; count of bases not matched to a gene: 13. The CDR3 is made up of 19 amino acids. Germline CDR1 and CDR2: SGHAT and FQNNGV. As DNA, the CDR3 is TGTGCCAGCAGCCCGGGCGTCAGCGGGAGGGCCAACTCCTACAATGAGCAGTTCTTC. Its protein is CASSPGVSGRANSYNEQFF. The full variable domain, completed using reference TRBV11-2 and TRBJ2-1, is EAGVAQSPRYKIIEKRQSVAFWCNPISGHATLYWYQQILGQGPKLLIQFQNNGVVDDSQLPKDRFSAERLKGVDSTLKIQPAKLEDSAVYLCASSPGVSGRANSYNEQFFGPGTRLTVL.

The V call is TRBV19, the J call TRBJ2-7; 8 nucleotides agree with TRBD1. Germline V CDR1 and CDR2: LNHDA, SQIVND (reference sequence). The CDR3 contains 18 residues. V shed 0 bases, J shed 3 bases, and the junction held 13 bases outside the gene matches. The CDR3 spells CASSIDRPGTGESYEQYF. Here the CDR3 DNA reads TGTGCCAGTAGTATAGATCGCCCCGGGACAGGTGAAAGCTACGAGCAGTACTTC.

The chain recombines TRBV5-4 with TRBJ2-2, with D uncertain. This CDR3 has 17 residues. In germline, CDR1 is SGHNT, CDR2 YYREEE (reference sequence). V was trimmed by 2 bases and J by 6 bases, leaving 20 bases between them. CDR3 in amino acids: CASSFDSPVVQAGELFF. CDR3 sequence (DNA): TGTGCCAGCAGCTTCGACTCCCCGGTTGTCCAGGCCGGGGAGCTGTTTTTT.

In its sample, this clone was seen once. The chain joins TRBV7-9 to TRBJ2-1; D possibly uses TRBD1 or TRBD2 (5 bases each). The V gene's germline CDR1 is SEHNR and CDR2 FQNEAQ (reference sequence). The CDR3 has 13 residues. V lost 2 bases, J lost 6 bases, and 8 bases lay in between. In nucleotides, the CDR3 is TGTGCCAGCAGCTTAACGGGGCTCAATGAGCAGTTCTTC. Encoded protein: CASSLTGLNEQFF.

V and J are TRBV7-3 and TRBJ2-1, with 9 bases identical to TRBD2. The CDR3 sequence is 16 residues long. Germline CDR1 SGHTA, CDR2 FQGTGA. Germline trimming cut 0 bases from V and 7 bases from J; bases unmatched to any gene: 7. CDR3 sequence: CASSLTLAGLTNEQFF. The CDR3 DNA reads as TGTGCCAGCAGCTTAACGCTAGCGGGGCTAACTAATGAGCAGTTCTTC.

This sequence joins TRBV19 and TRBJ2-3; 8 nucleotides match TRBD2. The germline gives CDR1 LNHDA, CDR2 SQIVND (reference sequence). The CDR3 sequence is 15 residues long. With 7 bases clipped from V and 4 bases from J, the junction kept 10 bases outside the gene matches. The CDR3 spells CASTTGGFPSDTQYF. The CDR3 DNA follows: TGTGCCAGTACGACGGGAGGGTTCCCCTCAGATACGCAGTATTTT.